These 27 T cell receptor beta chains originate from one sample sequenced in a study of blood T cell repertoires in COVID-19. Assay used: immunoSEQ multiplex PCR; TCRdb lists only in-frame clones, some missing. This table has about 180,000 clones, approximately 80% appearing once. The sample consisted of PBMCs or T cells enriched from blood (not recorded which). Receptors originate from a man between 60 and 75 years old who had been exposed to COVID-19.

The V and J genes are TRBV11-2 and TRBJ2-1, with 10 bases aligning to TRBD2. Trimming took 1 base from V and 7 from J; bases not matched to a gene: 7. Germline V gene lookup returns CDR1 SGHAT and CDR2 FQNNGV. The CDR3 has 16 amino acids. CDR3 DNA: TGTGCCAGCAGCTTAGGCGAGCGGGAGGGCCGTAATGAGCAGTTCTTC. This gives the protein CASSLGEREGRNEQFF.

The V call is TRBV9, the J call TRBJ2-1; 12 nucleotides align to TRBD2. The CDR3 is 18 amino acids. Trimming took 3 bases from V and 7 from J; bases not matched to a gene: 14. Looked up from germline, CDR1 is SGDLS and CDR2 is YYNGEE. The CDR3, as DNA: TGTGCCAGCAGCGCCCAAACTAGCGGGAGGTCTAGAGGGAATGAGCAGTTCTTC. It yields the protein CASSAQTSGRSRGNEQFF. The variable domain in full, completed from reference TRBV9 and TRBJ2-1, reads DSGVTQTPKHLITATGQRVTLRCSPRSGDLSVYWYQQSLDQGLQFLIQYYNGEERAKGNILERFSAQQFPDLHSELNLSSLELGDSALYFCASSAQTSGRSRGNEQFFGPGTRLTVL.

This chain connects TRBV19 to TRBJ2-7; D may be TRBD1 (5 bases). V dropped 5 bases and J dropped 2 bases, with 22 bases sitting between them. Per germline, CDR1 LNHDA and CDR2 SQIVND (reference sequence). The CDR3 loop spans 17 amino acids. In DNA, the CDR3 is TGTGCCAGTAGTTCCAGAGGTCTAGGGGCAAGTGCCTACGAGCAGTACTTC. This translates into CASSSRGLGASAYEQYF.

This clone turned up a few times. The CDR3 region has the DNA TGTGCCAGCAGTTACGGGACAGGGAATGGCTACACCTTC. Translation gives CASSYGTGNGYTF. The chain recombines TRBV6-5 with TRBJ1-2; 9 bases are shared with TRBD1. Germline CDR1 is MNHEY and CDR2 is SVGAGI. This CDR3 comprises 13 residues. The V segment lost 2 bases and the J segment 6 bases; nucleotides outside the gene matches: 1.

This clone has just a few counts. The chain is built from TRBV3-1 (or the pseudogene TRBV3-2) and TRBJ1-6; unclear D gene. Trimming shortened V by 6 bases and J by 9 bases, and 9 bases separated the two germline ends. Germline V gives CDR1 LGHDT, CDR2 YNNKEL (reference sequence). The CDR3 has 12 amino acids. The CDR3 sequence is CASRQSRSPLHF. CDR3 nucleotide sequence: TGTGCCAGCAGACAGAGCCGTTCACCCCTCCACTTT.

The V and J genes are TRBV5-6 and TRBJ2-3, with TRBD2 identical over 13 bases. The ends lost 3 bases at V and 2 bases at J; junction bases unmatched: 12. Germline CDR1 SGHDT, CDR2 YYEEEE. The CDR3 loop spans 19 amino acids. The DNA for the CDR3 is TGTGCCAGCAGCTCGACTAGCGGGAGGCCCACAGCCCCCACAGATACGCAGTATTTT. Its protein is CASSSTSGRPTAPTDTQYF.

This clone was observed a few times. The CDR3 loop is CASSQRRFNQPQHF. The DNA of the CDR3 is TGCGCCAGCAGTCAACGCAGATTCAATCAGCCCCAGCATTTT. The chain is built from TRBV23-1 and TRBJ1-5; D unresolved. TRBV23-1 is an ORF, with its function uncertain. This CDR3 is 14 amino acids long. V lost 2 bases and J lost 3, with 8 bases in between.

The chain couples TRBV27 to TRBJ1-1; unclear D gene. Germline V gene lookup returns CDR1 MNHEY and CDR2 SMNVEV (reference sequence). The CDR3 loop spans 14 amino acids. Trimming pared 3 bases from V and 0 bases from J, leaving 8 bases between. DNA of the CDR3: TGTGCCAGCAGTTTGGGGAGTTTGAACACTGAAGCTTTCTTT. Its protein is CASSLGSLNTEAFF.

V gene TRBV9 combines with J gene TRBJ1-1; 10 nucleotides match TRBD1. The CDR3 runs to 16 residues. Trimming removed 4 bases from V and 5 bases from J; junction bases left unmatched: 11. Looked up from germline, CDR1 is SGDLS and CDR2 is YYNGEE. CDR3 sequence: CASSLLTTGGVTEAFF. The CDR3 DNA sequence: TGTGCCAGCAGCCTACTCACGACAGGGGGCGTAACTGAAGCTTTCTTT. Full variable domain (remainder filled in from reference TRBV9 and TRBJ1-1): DSGVTQTPKHLITATGQRVTLRCSPRSGDLSVYWYQQSLDQGLQFLIQYYNGEERAKGNILERFSAQQFPDLHSELNLSSLELGDSALYFCASSLLTTGGVTEAFFGQGTRLTVV.

This chain uses TRBV5-1 with TRBJ1-2; the match to TRBD1 covers 11 bases. Germline CDR1 is SGHRS and CDR2 is YFSETQ. This CDR3 has 15 residues. V was pared by 4 bases and J by 4 bases, with 6 bases of the junction left unmatched. CDR3: CASSPRTGGVYGYTF. Written as DNA, the CDR3 is TGCGCCAGCAGCCCACGGACAGGGGGCGTCTATGGCTACACCTTC.

V usage is TRBV30 and J usage is TRBJ1-6; 7 bases fit TRBD1. V was pared by 2 bases and J by 10 bases, with 8 bases of the junction left unmatched. Germline V gives CDR1 GTSNPN, CDR2 SVGIG (reference sequence). This CDR3 has 14 amino acids. This CDR3 reads CAWSPRQGRSPLHF. Written as DNA, the CDR3 is TGTGCCTGGAGTCCCCGACAGGGCAGGTCACCCCTCCACTTT.

The V gene is TRBV5-4, the J gene TRBJ2-1; 8 bases align to TRBD2. Germline V gives CDR1 SGHNT, CDR2 YYREEE (reference sequence). CDR3 length: 14 residues. V shed 0 bases, J shed 6 bases, and the junction held 2 bases outside the gene matches. Here the CDR3 DNA reads TGTGCCAGCAGCTTGGACGGGACTAGCAATGAGCAGTTCTTC. This sequence encodes CASSLDGTSNEQFF. Looking up the rest from reference TRBV5-4 and TRBJ2-1 gives the full variable domain: ETGVTQSPTHLIKTRGQQVTLRCSSQSGHNTVSWYQQALGQGPQFIFQYYREEENGRGNFPPRFSGLQFPNYSSELNVNALELDDSALYLCASSLDGTSNEQFFGPGTRLTVL.

The rearrangement links TRBV27 to TRBJ1-5, with a weak D call TRBD1 (5 bases). The CDR3 runs to 14 residues. V was trimmed by 3 bases and J by 4 bases, leaving 10 bases between them. Germline V gene lookup returns CDR1 MNHEY and CDR2 SMNVEV (reference sequence). The CDR3 region has the DNA TGTGCCAGCAGTTTCAGGGTGCCAAATCAGCCCCAGCATTTT. Protein: CASSFRVPNQPQHF.

The genes are TRBV25-1 and TRBJ2-5; a weak D match, TRBD1 (6 bases). The CDR3 runs 15 residues. Germline assignment: CDR1 MGHDK and CDR2 SYGVNS. V lost 5 bases, J lost 5 bases, and 18 bases lay in between. The CDR3 reads CASSLSGHSVETQYF. CDR3 coding DNA: TGTGCCAGCAGTCTCTCGGGACACTCGGTGGAGACCCAGTACTTC.

The rearrangement links TRBV6-4 to TRBJ2-1; TRBD1 matches 7 bases. With 0 bases clipped from V and 1 base from J, the junction kept 6 bases outside the gene matches. Per germline, CDR1 MRHNA and CDR2 SNTAGT. The CDR3 contains 17 residues. The CDR3 loop reads CASSDSTRTGSYNEQFF. CDR3 coding DNA: TGTGCCAGCAGTGACTCGACTCGGACAGGTTCCTACAATGAGCAGTTCTTC.

The rearrangement joins TRBV24-1 to TRBJ2-1; TRBD2 matches at 9 bases. V was pared by 9 bases and J by 7 bases, with 6 bases of the junction left unmatched. The CDR3 is 13 residues long. The germline V gene has CDR1 KGHDR and CDR2 SFDVKD. The CDR3 sequence: CATSWREGNEQFF. The CDR3 DNA reads TGTGCCACCTCCTGGCGGGAGGGAAATGAGCAGTTCTTC.

The CDR3 coding sequence is TGTGCCTGGAGTGTCGGTGCAGGACTTAGCAATCAGCCCCAGCATTTT. Protein sequence: CAWSVGAGLSNQPQHF. The chain employs TRBV30 and TRBJ1-5; D remains unclear. This CDR3 has 16 residues. Germline V gives CDR1 GTSNPN, CDR2 SVGIG (reference sequence). The V gene lost 0 bases and the J gene lost 0 bases, with 12 bases spanning the gap. Filled out from reference TRBV30 and TRBJ1-5, the complete variable domain reads SQTIHQWPATLVQPVGSPLSLECTVEGTSNPNLYWYRQAAGRGLQLLFYSVGIGQISSEVPQNLSASRPQDRQFILSSKKLLLSDSGFYLCAWSVGAGLSNQPQHFGDGTRLSIL.

This clone has just a few counts. The rearrangement joins TRBV5-6 to TRBJ1-4, with D uncertain. The CDR3 is 13 residues long. The V and J ends lost 1 base and 7 bases respectively, with 8 bases between them. Germline V lookup: CDR1 SGHDT, CDR2 YYEEEE. The CDR3 DNA follows: TGTGCCAGCAGCTTGCGGAGGGCTGAAAAACTGTTTTTT. This encodes CASSLRRAEKLFF. Full variable domain (remainder filled in from reference TRBV5-6 and TRBJ1-4): DAGVTQSPTHLIKTRGQQVTLRCSPKSGHDTVSWYQQALGQGPQFIFQYYEEEERQRGNFPDRFSGHQFPNYSSELNVNALLLGDSALYLCASSLRRAEKLFFGSGTQLSVL.

This chain links TRBV18 with TRBJ2-7; a weak D match, TRBD1 (6 bases). The ends were cut back, 5 bases at V and 5 bases at J, with 16 bases in the middle. This CDR3 has 14 amino acids. Germline lookup yields CDR1 KGHSH and CDR2 LQKENI. The CDR3 nucleotides are TGTGCCAGCTCAACGGAACAGGGTTCCCACGAGCAGTACTTC. It specifies CASSTEQGSHEQYF.

The genes are TRBV5-1 and TRBJ1-4; maybe TRBD1 (5 bases). This CDR3 has 14 amino acids. Deletions cut 4 bases from V and 7 bases from J, with 14 bases between. Germline assignment: CDR1 SGHRS and CDR2 YFSETQ. The CDR3 region has the DNA TGCGCCAGCAGCGCCAGGGTTCGTAGTGAAAAACTGTTTTTT. Amino acid sequence: CASSARVRSEKLFF.

This chain uses TRBV15 with TRBJ2-1; 7 bases align to TRBD2. This CDR3 spans 16 amino acids. Per the germline V gene, CDR1 is LNHNV and CDR2 is YYDKDF (reference sequence). V was clipped by 3 bases and J by 10 bases; unmatched bases: 15. CDR3 sequence reads: CATSRAWEGNLGEQFF. DNA of the CDR3: TGTGCCACCAGCAGGGCTTGGGAGGGGAATCTCGGGGAGCAGTTCTTC.

This clone was detected only a few times. The rearrangement uses TRBV2 and TRBJ2-7, with a possible D match to TRBD2 (6 bases). Germline V CDR1 and CDR2: SNHLY, FYNNEI. V lost 4 bases, J lost 5 bases, and 9 bases lay in between. This CDR3 is built from 12 residues. This chain's CDR3 is CASSATSHEQYF. The CDR3 region has the DNA TGTGCCAGCAGTGCAACTAGCCACGAGCAGTACTTC.

The chain employs TRBV28 and TRBJ2-7; 13 bases match TRBD2. Germline V gives CDR1 MDHEN, CDR2 SYDVKM. This CDR3 is built from 17 residues. The junction had 9 bases not matched to a gene; V was cut back by 4 bases and J by 3 bases. The CDR3 protein is CASSSPRTSGSLYEQYF. The CDR3 nucleotides read TGTGCCAGCAGTTCACCAAGGACTAGCGGGAGTCTCTACGAGCAGTACTTC. Full variable domain (outside the CDR3, taken from reference TRBV28 and TRBJ2-7): DVKVTQSSRYLVKRTGEKVFLECVQDMDHENMFWYRQDPGLGLRLIYFSYDVKMKEKGDIPEGYSVSREKKERFSLILESASTNQTSMYLCASSSPRTSGSLYEQYFGPGTRLTVT.

V is TRBV20-1 and J is TRBJ1-2; no clear D. Germline V lookup: CDR1 DFQATT, CDR2 SNEGSKA (reference sequence). This CDR3 region has 11 residues. Between the trimmed V and J ends, which lost 3 bases and 4 bases, there was a span of 6 bases. CDR3 in DNA: TGCAGTGCTAGCCACACCTATGGCTACACCTTC. Encoded protein: CSASHTYGYTF.

V and J are TRBV25-1 and TRBJ2-3; TRBD2 agrees at 9 bases. CDR1 is MGHDK and CDR2 is SYGVNS in the germline V gene. J gave up 0 bases and V 5 bases, and 3 bases lay outside the gene matches. The CDR3 is 15 amino acids. CDR3 sequence reads: CASSLAGRSTDTQYF. In nucleotides, the CDR3 is TGTGCCAGCAGTCTAGCGGGACGGAGCACAGATACGCAGTATTTT.

The chain employs TRBV7-2 and TRBJ1-6, with 11 positions matching TRBD1. J gave up 5 bases and V 4 bases, and 10 bases lay outside the gene matches. Germline V gene data show CDR1 as SGHTA and CDR2 as FQGNSA. CDR3 length equals 18 residues. The chain's CDR3 is CASSSPLRTGGNNSPLHF. The CDR3 DNA reads as TGTGCCAGCAGCTCCCCCCTCCGGACAGGGGGCAATAATTCACCCCTCCACTTT.

This clone was seen a single time. CDR3 DNA sequence: TGTGCCAGCAGTTACCGGACAGGGAACACTGAAGCTTTCTTT. It encodes CASSYRTGNTEAFF. This chain links TRBV6-5 with TRBJ1-1; the match to TRBD1 covers 7 bases. V gave up 2 bases and J gave up 1 base; unmatched junction bases: 1. The CDR3 spans 14 residues. CDR1 is MNHEY, CDR2 SVGAGI, per germline.